One and the same sample provided the 20 T cell receptor beta chains below, sequenced in a study of T cells in Graves' hyperthyroidism and ophthalmopathy (dated by TCRdb to between 2018 and 2020). The library was made by multiplex PCR. Reads for this sample came from an Illumina HiSeq 2000. TCR beta CDR3 regions were amplified from RNA transcripts. The first round of RT-PCR for the TCR CDR3 was performed with the HTBI primer set and the Qiagen OneStep RT-PCR kit. TCRdb's own reprocessing of the public reads used fastp at Q25 and MiXCR and kept productive beta chains. Rows are combined by CDR3 protein, so each entry shows the most common genes and DNA. Across this sample there are roughly 710,000 distinct CDR3 sequences, with 30% to 40% seen only once. The ten largest clones capture more than 25% of the sample. Sequencing was performed on blood. Receptor source: a woman aged 40 to 50 with Graves' hyperthyroidism.

This clonotype was seen at least ten times. The rearrangement joins TRBV29-1 to TRBJ1-1, with 7 bases identical to TRBD1. Germline values: CDR1 SQVTM, CDR2 ANQGSEA. The CDR3 has 13 residues. V gave up 6 bases and J gave up 6 bases; unmatched junction bases: 10. For the CDR3, the DNA is TGCAGCGTGGCCGGGACAGCCAGCGCTGAAGCTTTCTTT. It is translated as CSVAGTASAEAFF.

This clonotype came up a few times. The chain joins TRBV19 to TRBJ1-1, with D maybe TRBD1 (6 bases). This CDR3 comprises 14 residues. Trimming pared 0 bases from V and 4 bases from J, leaving 9 bases between. Per germline, CDR1 LNHDA and CDR2 SQIVND (reference sequence). CDR3 in DNA: TGTGCCAGTAGTATAGACAGGGGAGGCACTGAAGCTTTCTTT. Translated: CASSIDRGGTEAFF.

J is TRBJ1-5 and V is TRBV5-5; D remains ambiguous. The CDR3 sequence is 16 residues long. Germline assignment: CDR1 SGHKS and CDR2 YYEKEE (reference sequence). The V end lost 3 bases, the J end lost 1 base, and 14 bases lay between the germline ends. CDR3 residues: CASSWSAASSNQPQHF. For the CDR3, the DNA is TGTGCCAGCAGCTGGTCGGCGGCCTCGAGCAATCAGCCCCAGCATTTT.

This clonotype appeared many times. This chain connects TRBV20-1 to TRBJ1-5; TRBD1 matches 8 bases. The CDR3 extends over 14 amino acids. After removal of 5 bases from V and 6 bases from J, the junction contained 9 bases not matched to a gene. CDR1 is DFQATT, CDR2 SNEGSKA, per germline (reference sequence). This CDR3 is CSASTGAVVQPQHF. As DNA, the CDR3 is TGCAGTGCTTCGACAGGGGCCGTTGTTCAGCCCCAGCATTTT.

This clonotype was detected a few times. V is TRBV19 and J is TRBJ1-2, with D possibly TRBD1 on 5 matching bases. There are 13 residues in the CDR3. V shed 5 bases and J shed 8 bases, with 15 bases lying between them. In germline, CDR1 is LNHDA, CDR2 SQIVND (reference sequence). The CDR3 DNA follows: TGTGCCAGTAGTCCCTCACCAGGGAGGGGCTACACCTTC. Its protein product is CASSPSPGRGYTF.

This clonotype has ten or more counts. The chain recombines TRBV5-1 with TRBJ1-1; D gene uncertain. This CDR3 contains 14 residues. Deletions cut 2 bases from V and 1 base from J, with 9 bases between. Per germline, CDR1 SGHRS and CDR2 YFSETQ. CDR3 amino acids: CASSLRHENTEAFF. The DNA for the CDR3 is TGCGCCAGCAGCTTAAGGCACGAGAACACTGAAGCTTTCTTT.

The chain is built from TRBV6-2 or TRBV6-3 and TRBJ2-7; 7 nucleotides match TRBD2. The CDR3 is 14 residues long. The junction had 11 bases not matched to a gene; V was cut back by 6 bases and J by 6 bases. Germline values: CDR1 MNHEY, CDR2 SVGEGT. The DNA for the CDR3 is TGTGCCAGCAGCCCGTCGGGGGGTCCCTGCGAGCAGTACTTC. It codes for CASSPSGGPCEQYF.

This sequence joins TRBV19 and TRBJ2-7; either TRBD1 or TRBD2 may supply D (5 bases each). From germline, CDR1 is LNHDA and CDR2 SQIVND (reference sequence). CDR3 length equals 15 residues. The V and J ends lost 9 bases and 0 bases respectively, with 18 bases between them. The CDR3 DNA reads as TGTGCCAGCAGTCCCGGGACGCTGAGCTCCTACGAGCAGTACTTC. It yields the protein CASSPGTLSSYEQYF.

The chain has TRBV28 and TRBJ1-1, with D maybe TRBD1 (5 bases). CDR1 is MDHEN and CDR2 is SYDVKM in the germline V gene. V gave up 3 bases and J gave up 4 bases, with 15 bases separating them. This CDR3 is 15 amino acids long. CDR3 coding DNA: TGTGCCAGCAGTTTTGGGGCCCACCGCGGCACTGAAGCTTTCTTT. Translation: CASSFGAHRGTEAFF.

This clonotype was seen only a few times. This sequence joins TRBV19 and TRBJ1-1, with a weak D call TRBD1 (6 bases). V lost 2 bases and J 1 base, leaving 11 bases between the germline ends. CDR3 size: 15 residues. Germline loops: CDR1 LNHDA, CDR2 SQIVND (reference sequence). As DNA, the CDR3 is TGTGCCAGTAGTATAAGGGGGATACCGAACACTGAAGCTTTCTTT. Translated, it gives CASSIRGIPNTEAFF.

This clonotype was found many times. J is TRBJ1-2 and V is TRBV3-1, with D unclear. The CDR3 consists of 14 residues. The germline V and J ends were trimmed by 1 base and 2 bases, with 8 bases remaining between them. Germline assignment: CDR1 LGHDT and CDR2 YNNKEL (reference sequence). CDR3 bases: TGTGCCAGCAGCCAAGTTATCAGCAACTATGGCTACACCTTC. Translated, it gives CASSQVISNYGYTF. The whole variable domain, remainder taken from reference TRBV3-1 and TRBJ1-2, is DTAVSQTPKYLVTQMGNDKSIKCEQNLGHDTMYWYKQDSKKFLKIMFSYNNKELIINETVPNRFSPKSPDKAHLNLHINSLELGDSAVYFCASSQVISNYGYTFGSGTRLTVV.

This sequence joins TRBV10-3 and TRBJ1-2; D uncertain. V lost 5 bases and J 1 base, leaving 14 bases between the germline ends. CDR1 and CDR2 from the germline V gene are ENHRY and SYGVKD. The CDR3 loop spans 15 amino acids. The CDR3 protein is CAISLKADRNYGYTF. CDR3 in DNA: TGTGCCATCAGTTTAAAGGCGGATCGTAACTATGGCTACACCTTC.

The chain carries TRBV25-1 and TRBJ1-1, with 9 bases lining up with TRBD1. The CDR3 has 15 residues. Germline lookup yields CDR1 MGHDK and CDR2 SYGVNS. After removal of 2 bases from V and 5 bases from J, the junction contained 6 bases not matched to a gene. DNA for the CDR3: TGTGCCAGCAGTGAAACGGGGACAGGGATAACTGAAGCTTTCTTT. Protein sequence: CASSETGTGITEAFF.

This clonotype was picked up a small number of times. Written as DNA, the CDR3 is TGTGCCAGCAGTGACCCGGGACAGCTTAACTATGGCTACACCTTC. Translated, it gives CASSDPGQLNYGYTF. The chain carries TRBV25-1 and TRBJ1-2, with TRBD1 matching over 7 bases. The CDR3 is 15 residues long. Germline CDR1 and CDR2: MGHDK and SYGVNS. V was clipped by 3 bases and J by 1 base; unmatched bases: 5.

A word on this clonotype: A read error is possible here, since a much larger clone lies one base away. The gene calls are TRBV10-3 and TRBJ2-5; D not resolved. The CDR3 spans 14 residues. CDR1 is ENHRY, CDR2 SYGVKD, per germline. V was cut by 5 bases and J by 2 bases, with 12 bases left in between. The CDR3 reads CAISTPGAQETQYF. The CDR3 region has the DNA TGTGCCATCAGTACGCCAGGTGCACAAGAGACCCAGTACTTC.

In its sample, this clonotype was seen many times. In nucleotides, the CDR3 is TGTGCCATCAAAACAGGGCCTTCCTACGAGCAGTACTTC. Protein sequence: CAIKTGPSYEQYF. The gene calls are TRBV10-3 and TRBJ2-7, with D tentatively TRBD1 (6 bases). The V gene's germline CDR1 is ENHRY and CDR2 SYGVKD. Trimming took 7 bases from V and 1 from J, leaving 11 bases between them. This CDR3 spans 13 amino acids.

The chain employs TRBV7-9 and TRBJ2-7, with D perhaps matching TRBD2 (6 bases). Germline CDR1 reads SEHNR; CDR2 reads FQNEAQ (reference sequence). The CDR3 is made up of 14 amino acids. V lost 5 bases and J 3 bases, leaving 14 bases between the germline ends. CDR3 in amino acids: CASSQTRGIYEQYF. The CDR3 DNA follows: TGTGCCAGCAGCCAAACACGGGGGATCTACGAGCAGTACTTC.

The CDR3 DNA sequence: TGTGCCAGCAGCCTGAGGAGGGTTTACTACGAGCAGTACTTC. Translated, it gives CASSLRRVYYEQYF. This chain joins TRBV12-3 or TRBV12-4 and TRBJ2-7, with D perhaps matching TRBD2 (6 bases). The CDR3 extends over 14 amino acids. V dropped 6 bases and J dropped 3 bases, with 15 bases sitting between them.

There are a few counts of this clonotype. This chain uses TRBV12-3 or TRBV12-4 with TRBJ2-7; 12 bases agree with TRBD2. J was trimmed by 11 bases and V by 3 bases; bases with no gene match: 5. This CDR3 comprises 13 residues. CDR3 nucleotide sequence: TGTGCCAGCAGTTTTCCTAGCGGGAGGGATGAGTACTTC. This sequence encodes CASSFPSGRDEYF.

The V and J genes are TRBV7-2 and TRBJ1-4, with a possible D match to TRBD1 (5 bases). Germline values: CDR1 SGHTA, CDR2 FQGNSA. Trimming stripped 5 bases from V and 8 bases from J, with 12 bases between. CDR3 length equals 13 residues. The CDR3 DNA is TGTGCCAGCAGCCGAACCCAGGGAGAAAAACTGTTTTTT. It translates to CASSRTQGEKLFF.